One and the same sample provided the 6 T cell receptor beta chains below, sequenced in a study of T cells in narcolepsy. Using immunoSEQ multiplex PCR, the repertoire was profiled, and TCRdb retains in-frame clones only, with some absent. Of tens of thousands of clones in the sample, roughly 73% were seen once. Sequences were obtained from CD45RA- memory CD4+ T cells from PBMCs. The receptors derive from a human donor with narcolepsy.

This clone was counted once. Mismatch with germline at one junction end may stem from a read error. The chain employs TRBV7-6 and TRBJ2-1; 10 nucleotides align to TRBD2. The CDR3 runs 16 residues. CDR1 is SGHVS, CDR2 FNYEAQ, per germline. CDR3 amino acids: CASSLDLAGVGNEQFF. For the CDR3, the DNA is TGTGCCAGCAGTTTAGATCTAGCGGGGGTGGGTAATGAGCAGTTCTTC.

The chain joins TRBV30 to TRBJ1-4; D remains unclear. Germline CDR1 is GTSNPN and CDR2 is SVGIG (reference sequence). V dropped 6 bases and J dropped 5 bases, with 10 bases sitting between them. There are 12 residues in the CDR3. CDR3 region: CACSARNEKLFF. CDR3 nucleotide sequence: TGTGCCTGCTCCGCCAGAAATGAAAAACTGTTTTTT. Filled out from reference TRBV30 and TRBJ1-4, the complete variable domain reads SQTIHQWPATLVQPVGSPLSLECTVEGTSNPNLYWYRQAAGRGLQLLFYSVGIGQISSEVPQNLSASRPQDRQFILSSKKLLLSDSGFYLCACSARNEKLFFGSGTQLSVL.

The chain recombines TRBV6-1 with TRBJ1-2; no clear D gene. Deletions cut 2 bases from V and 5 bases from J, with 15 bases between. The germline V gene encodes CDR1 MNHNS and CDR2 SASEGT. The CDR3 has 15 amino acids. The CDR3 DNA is TGTGCCAGCAGTGAACCCCCCTCGGCAGAGTATGGCTACACCTTC. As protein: CASSEPPSAEYGYTF.

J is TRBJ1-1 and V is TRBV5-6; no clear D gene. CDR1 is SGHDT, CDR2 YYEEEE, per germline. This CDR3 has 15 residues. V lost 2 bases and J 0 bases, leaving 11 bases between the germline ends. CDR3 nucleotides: TGTGCCAGCAGCTTTTCACCGACTCTGAACACTGAAGCTTTCTTT. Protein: CASSFSPTLNTEAFF. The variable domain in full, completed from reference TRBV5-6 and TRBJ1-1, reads DAGVTQSPTHLIKTRGQQVTLRCSPKSGHDTVSWYQQALGQGPQFIFQYYEEEERQRGNFPDRFSGHQFPNYSSELNVNALLLGDSALYLCASSFSPTLNTEAFFGQGTRLTVV.

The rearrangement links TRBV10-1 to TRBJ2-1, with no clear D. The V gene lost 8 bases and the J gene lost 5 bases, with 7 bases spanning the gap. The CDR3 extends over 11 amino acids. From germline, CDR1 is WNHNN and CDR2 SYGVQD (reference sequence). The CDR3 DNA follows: TGCGCCAGCGGACCGAACAATGAGCAGTTCTTC. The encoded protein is CASGPNNEQFF.

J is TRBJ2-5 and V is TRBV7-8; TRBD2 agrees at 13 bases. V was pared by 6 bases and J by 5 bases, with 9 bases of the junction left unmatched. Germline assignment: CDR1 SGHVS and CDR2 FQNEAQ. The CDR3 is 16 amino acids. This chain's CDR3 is CASSTSGGVVRETQYF. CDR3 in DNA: TGTGCCAGCAGTACTAGCGGGGGGGTAGTCCGTGAGACCCAGTACTTC.